These 17 T cell receptor beta chains share one sample of origin, sequenced in a study of blood T cells in healthy people across ages. Using a J-beta primer mix together with a sample-barcoded 5' primer, a second PCR was run for about 6 to 11 cycles. TCRdb recomputed calls from the 5' RACE reads with MiXCR, one row per CDR3 protein. The table shows around 1,500,000 distinct CDR3 sequences, with 28% occurring only once. Source material: blood. The receptors originated from a young woman in good health.

This clonotype occurred many times. The rearrangement links TRBV3-1 to TRBJ2-1; 9 bases are shared with TRBD2. Germline loops: CDR1 LGHDT, CDR2 YNNKEL (reference sequence). This CDR3 region has 16 residues. V shed 5 bases, J shed 5 bases, and the junction held 10 bases outside the gene matches. CDR3 residues: CASSTHSGRLDNEQFF. The CDR3 DNA is TGTGCCAGCAGCACACATAGCGGGAGATTAGACAATGAGCAGTTCTTC.

This clonotype was counted ten times or more. In DNA form, the CDR3 reads TGTGCCAGCAGCCCCCGGACAGGGGAAATTCACTGGGACTACGAGCAGTACTTC. The encoded protein is CASSPRTGEIHWDYEQYF. The V call is TRBV7-2, the J call TRBJ2-7; TRBD1 agrees at 9 bases. V lost 5 bases, J lost 3 bases, and 17 bases stayed unmatched. The V gene's germline CDR1 is SGHTA and CDR2 FQGNSA. The CDR3 has 18 residues. Complete variable domain (other parts from reference TRBV7-2 and TRBJ2-7): GAGVSQSPSNKVTEKGKDVELRCDPISGHTALYWYRQSLGQGLEFLIYFQGNSAPDKSGLPSDRFSAERTGGSVSTLTIQRTQQEDSAVYLCASSPRTGEIHWDYEQYFGPGTRLTVT.

This clonotype was picked up many times. The chain employs TRBV6-2 or TRBV6-3 and TRBJ2-7; 14 bases match TRBD2. This CDR3 comprises 18 residues. CDR1 is MNHEY and CDR2 is SVGEGT in the germline V gene. V shed 6 bases and J 5 bases; nucleotides not matched to a gene: 15. The CDR3 coding sequence is TGTGCCAGCAGCCATCCGGGACTAGCGGGAGTCTTTCCCCACGAGCAGTACTTC. Protein product: CASSHPGLAGVFPHEQYF.

This clonotype was counted between two and nine times. The V and J genes are TRBV4-3 and TRBJ1-4, with D uncertain. CDR1 is LGHNA, CDR2 YSLEER, per germline. V was cut by 1 base and J by 4 bases, with 10 bases left in between. The CDR3 runs 15 residues. The CDR3 here is CASSQGELDNEKLFF. The CDR3 nucleotides read TGCGCCAGCAGCCAAGGCGAACTTGATAATGAAAAACTGTTTTTT.

This clonotype has at least ten counts. This chain connects TRBV6-6 to TRBJ2-5; 7 nucleotides match TRBD1. This CDR3 spans 16 amino acids. The J segment lost 3 bases and the V segment lost 5 bases, leaving 12 bases of the junction unmatched. Germline V gene sequence: CDR1 MNHNY, CDR2 SVGAGI (reference sequence). In DNA, the CDR3 is TGTGCCAGCAGTCGGATCCCAGGGGGTTTGGAAGAGACCCAGTACTTC. Protein product: CASSRIPGGLEETQYF.

The rearrangement uses TRBV2 and TRBJ1-4; D is unclear. There are 14 residues in the CDR3. The germline V gene has CDR1 SNHLY and CDR2 FYNNEI. Trimming cost V 8 bases and J 0 bases, with 10 bases left between them. CDR3 DNA: TGTGCCAGCGCACTGCTTACAACTAATGAAAAACTGTTTTTT. Residues: CASALLTTNEKLFF.

With regard to this clonotype: One end of the junction varies from germline; a read error may be responsible. The chain employs TRBV6-2 or TRBV6-3 and TRBJ2-3; D unclear. Per germline, CDR1 MNHEY and CDR2 SVGEGT. The CDR3 is made up of 14 amino acids. The CDR3 DNA reads TGTGCCGGCAGTTCTAGGGAACCCACAGATACGCAGTATTTT. Translating it yields CAGSSREPTDTQYF.

This chain joins TRBV12-3 or TRBV12-4 and TRBJ2-2; no definite D call. V dropped 3 bases and J dropped 3 bases, with 8 bases sitting between them. This CDR3 is built from 14 residues. The CDR3 DNA follows: TGTGCCAGCAGTTTTAGGAGCGACACCGGGGAGCTGTTTTTT. It codes for CASSFRSDTGELFF.

This clonotype was seen only a few times. The chain uses TRBV25-1 and TRBJ2-7; 7 bases line up with TRBD1. The DNA end is a closer match to TRBJ2-5, so the J assignment may be wrong. Germline V lookup: CDR1 MGHDK, CDR2 SYGVNS. The CDR3 extends over 13 amino acids. The CDR3 nucleotides read TGTGCCAGCACCCCCGACAGGGAGGAGACCCAGTACTTC. This encodes CASTPDREETQYF.

Only a few counts were recorded for this clonotype. The genes are TRBV5-1 and TRBJ2-7; 11 nucleotides align to TRBD2. This CDR3 is built from 13 residues. Losses at the gene ends were 3 bases for V and 6 bases for J; bases not matched to a gene: 2. Germline assignment: CDR1 SGHRS and CDR2 YFSETQ. CDR3 DNA: TGCGCCAGCAGCTCGGGACTAGCGGTCGAGCAGTACTTC. As protein: CASSSGLAVEQYF.

This clonotype was seen at least ten times. The J gene is TRBJ2-7, the V gene TRBV7-2, with a tentative D call TRBD2 (5 bases). Germline V gives CDR1 SGHTA, CDR2 FQGNSA. The CDR3 is 15 residues long. V lost 3 bases, J lost 4 bases, and 16 bases lay in between. This CDR3 is CASSLGGPRPYEQYF. The CDR3 DNA is TGTGCCAGCAGCTTGGGCGGGCCGAGGCCTTACGAGCAGTACTTC.

This clonotype was counted a few times. This chain uses TRBV24-1 with TRBJ2-3, with D perhaps matching TRBD2 (5 bases). This CDR3 is 14 amino acids long. In germline, CDR1 is KGHDR, CDR2 SFDVKD. V was trimmed by 7 bases and J by 3 bases, leaving 13 bases between them. CDR3 loop: CATRAEASTDTQYF. In nucleotides, the CDR3 is TGTGCCACCAGGGCGGAGGCTTCAACAGATACGCAGTATTTT.

J is TRBJ1-5 and V is TRBV20-1; no firm D call. CDR1 DFQATT and CDR2 SNEGSKA come from the germline V gene (reference sequence). This CDR3 region has 12 residues. Trimming took 7 bases from V and 4 from J, leaving 11 bases between them. CDR3 bases: TGCAGTGTTGGGTCCCAAAATCAGCCCCAGCATTTT. Amino acid sequence: CSVGSQNQPQHF.

This clonotype was seen more than once but under ten times. CDR3 loop: CASSQDLGAGVQETQYF. CDR3 DNA: TGTGCCAGCAGCCAAGATTTGGGAGCGGGGGTCCAAGAGACCCAGTACTTC. The gene calls are TRBV14 and TRBJ2-5, with TRBD2 identical over 8 bases. V gave up 0 bases and J gave up 1 base; unmatched junction bases: 7. The CDR3 runs 17 residues. Looked up from germline, CDR1 is SGHDN and CDR2 is FVKESK.

The genes are TRBV10-2 and TRBJ1-1; D call uncertain. In germline, CDR1 is WSHSY, CDR2 SAAADI. The CDR3 consists of 12 residues. V was cut by 8 bases and J by 3 bases, with 10 bases left in between. CDR3 protein: CASSRTHTEAFF. The CDR3 DNA follows: TGCGCCAGCTCAAGGACCCACACTGAAGCTTTCTTT.

This clonotype was observed a few times. The CDR3 DNA follows: TGCAGCGCGGCCCCCGGGACAGGGTTCGGCGAGCAGTACTTC. Amino acids: CSAAPGTGFGEQYF. V gene TRBV29-1 combines with J gene TRBJ2-7; TRBD1 matches at 9 bases. Germline assignment: CDR1 SQVTM and CDR2 ANQGSEA. This CDR3 contains 14 residues. The ends lost 7 bases at V and 6 bases at J; junction bases unmatched: 13.

This clonotype occurred once. The chain employs TRBV7-2 and TRBJ2-1; D is uncertain. Germline V lookup: CDR1 SGHTA, CDR2 FQGNSA. The CDR3 is 12 amino acids. Trimming cost V 5 bases and J 13 bases, with 15 bases left between them. CDR3 loop: CASSKTLETQFF. The CDR3 region has the DNA TGTGCCAGCAGCAAGACATTGGAGACCCAGTTCTTC.